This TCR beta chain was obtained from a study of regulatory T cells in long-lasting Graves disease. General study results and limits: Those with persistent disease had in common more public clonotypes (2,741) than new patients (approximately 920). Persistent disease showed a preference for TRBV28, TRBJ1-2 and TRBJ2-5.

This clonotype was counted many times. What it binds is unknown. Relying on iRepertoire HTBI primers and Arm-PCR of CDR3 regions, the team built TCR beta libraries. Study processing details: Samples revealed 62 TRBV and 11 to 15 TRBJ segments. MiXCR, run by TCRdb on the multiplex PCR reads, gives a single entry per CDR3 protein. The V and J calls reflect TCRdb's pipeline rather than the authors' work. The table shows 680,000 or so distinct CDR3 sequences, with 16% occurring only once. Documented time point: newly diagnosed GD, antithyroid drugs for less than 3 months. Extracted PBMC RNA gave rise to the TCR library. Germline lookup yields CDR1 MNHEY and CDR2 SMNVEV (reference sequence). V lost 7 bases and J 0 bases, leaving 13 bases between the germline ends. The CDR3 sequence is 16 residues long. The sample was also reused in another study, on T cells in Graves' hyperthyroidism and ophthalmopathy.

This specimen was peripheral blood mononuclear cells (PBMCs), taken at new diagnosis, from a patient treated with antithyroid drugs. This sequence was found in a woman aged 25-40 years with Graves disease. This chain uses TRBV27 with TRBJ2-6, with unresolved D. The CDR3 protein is CASMPRTVSGANVLTF. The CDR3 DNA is TGTGCCAGCATGCCCCGTACCGTCTCTGGGGCCAACGTCCTGACTTTC.